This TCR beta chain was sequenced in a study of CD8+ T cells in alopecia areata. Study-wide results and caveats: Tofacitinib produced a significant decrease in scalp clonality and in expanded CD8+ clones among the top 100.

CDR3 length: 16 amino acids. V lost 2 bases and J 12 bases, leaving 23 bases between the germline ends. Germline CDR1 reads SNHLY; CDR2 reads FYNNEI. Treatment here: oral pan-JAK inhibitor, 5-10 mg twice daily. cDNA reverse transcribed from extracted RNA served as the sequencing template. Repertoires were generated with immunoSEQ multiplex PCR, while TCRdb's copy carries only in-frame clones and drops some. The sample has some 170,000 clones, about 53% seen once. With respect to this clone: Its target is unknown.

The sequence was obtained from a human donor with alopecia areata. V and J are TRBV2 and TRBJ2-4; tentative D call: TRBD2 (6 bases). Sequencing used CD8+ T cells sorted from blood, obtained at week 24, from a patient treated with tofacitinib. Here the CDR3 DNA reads TGTGCCAGCAGTGAAATAAATGGAGGGGTTCAAACCGGTCAGTACTTC. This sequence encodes CASSEINGGVQTGQYF. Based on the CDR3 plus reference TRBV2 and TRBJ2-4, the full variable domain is EPEVTQTPSHQVTQMGQEVILRCVPISNHLYFYWYRQILGQKVEFLVSFYNNEISEKSEIFDDQFSVERPDGSNFTLKIRSTKLEDSAMYFCASSEINGGVQTGQYFGAGTRLSVL.